This entry lists 3 T cell receptor beta chains sequenced from one sample in a study of OX40 agonist ivuxolimab in advanced cancers. Receptor libraries were prepared by the immunoSEQ multiplex PCR assay. TCRdb re-hosts the immuneACCESS table, in-frame sequences only. Its copies lack some clones; in the studies checked, an unresolved V gene accounts for under half of them, and the cause for the rest is not known. This sample is represented by approximately 80,000 clones; 75% to 95% of them were singletons. More than 5.5% of the sample is held by the ten biggest clonotypes. Sequencing was performed on CD4+ or CD8+ T cells sorted from blood, taken in a trial of the OX40 agonist ivuxolimab. The origin of the receptors is an adult with an advanced solid tumor such as melanoma, head and neck, liver or kidney cancer.

The chain is built from TRBV27 and TRBJ2-7; 7 bases map to TRBD1. Germline V gene sequence: CDR1 MNHEY, CDR2 SMNVEV (reference sequence). J was trimmed by 6 bases and V by 6 bases; bases with no gene match: 11. The CDR3 sequence is 14 residues long. In nucleotides, the CDR3 is TGTGCCAGCAGATTTACAGTAGGGGGCTCCGAGCAGTACTTC. Its protein product is CASRFTVGGSEQYF.

The V call is TRBV2, the J call TRBJ2-2; 11 nucleotides match TRBD1. The CDR3 is 16 residues long. With 6 bases clipped from V and 1 base from J, the junction kept 4 bases outside the gene matches. Germline V gene data show CDR1 as SNHLY and CDR2 as FYNNEI. CDR3 loop: CASRGDRGVNTGELFF. The CDR3 DNA is TGTGCCAGCAGGGGGGACAGGGGGGTGAACACCGGGGAGCTGTTTTTT.

The rearrangement joins TRBV4-1 to TRBJ2-3; no firm D call. Germline V gene sequence: CDR1 MGHRA, CDR2 YSYEKL. This CDR3 spans 13 amino acids. The V and J ends lost 3 bases and 2 bases respectively, with 6 bases between them. The CDR3 here is CASSQGLTDTQYF. The CDR3 DNA is TGCGCCAGCAGCCAGGGTCTCACAGATACGCAGTATTTT.